This T cell receptor beta chain was documented in a study of CD8 T cells in Susac syndrome. CDR3 length equals 13 residues. Germline V gene lookup returns CDR1 SQVTM and CDR2 ANQGSEA. RNA amounts of 0.5 to 1 ug underwent reverse transcription with random hexamers. Amplification of the TCR beta CDR3 was carried out by immunoSEQ multiplex PCR, which spanned a total of 54 Vbeta and 13 Jbeta segments. TCRdb independently ran MiXCR on the immunoSEQ multiplex PCR reads; one entry per CDR3 protein. The sample contains 190,000 or so distinct CDR3 sequences, about 95% of which appear only once. Sequencing targeted TCR beta in blood CD8+ and CD4+ T cells. The multiple sclerosis controls were treatment-naive patients affected by stable or active relapsing-remitting disease. Negative magnetic isolation gave CD8+ and CD4+ cells; FACS enriched CD8+ TEMRA.

The sequenced material came from CD4+ T cells from PBMCs. This sequence joins TRBV29-1 and TRBJ1-5; maybe TRBD1 (5 bases). The source of this sequence is a human donor with multiple sclerosis. The CDR3 spells CSASTGGNQPQHF. CDR3 nucleotides: TGCAGTGCTAGTACAGGAGGGAATCAGCCCCAGCATTTT.